This T cell receptor (beta chain) originates from a study of glioma-infiltrating T cells. Using RNA template, CDR3s of TCR alpha and beta were amplified with iRepertoire arm-PCR. TCRdb independently ran MiXCR on the multiplex PCR reads; one entry per CDR3 protein. The sample shows 100,000 to 150,000 distinct CDR3 sequences, roughly a quarter of them seen only once. The J segment lost 4 bases and the V segment lost 1 base, leaving 7 bases of the junction unmatched. In germline, CDR1 is DFQATT, CDR2 SNEGSKA (reference sequence). The CDR3 has 15 amino acids. This clonotype occurred many times. This chain links TRBV20-1 with TRBJ2-3, with 8 bases lining up with TRBD2. Material: glioma tissue, nonneoplastic brain tissue, or PBMCs (not recorded which). The sequence derives from a human donor with low-grade glioma or glioblastoma, undergoing nonglioma brain surgery, or in good health (not recorded which). The CDR3 region has the DNA TGCAGTGCTAGAGGGGACGCGGGGGGATCAGATACGCAGTATTTT. This codes for CSARGDAGGSDTQYF.